The clone carrying this T cell receptor (beta chain) was picked up a small number of times. This sample is part of a study of cytomegalovirus exposure and HLA in healthy donors. Study-wide context: Unique TCR beta sequences numbering approximately 100 million came from 150 million to 200 million T cells in an earlier analysis.

Germline lookup yields CDR1 SNHLY and CDR2 FYNNEI. V lost 7 bases and J lost 3, with 19 bases in between. The CDR3 loop spans 15 amino acids. With 60 Vbeta and 13 Jbeta primers, the PCR was carried out. Assay used: immunoSEQ multiplex PCR; TCRdb lists only in-frame clones, some missing. The sample lists about 150,000 clones; nearly 70% were seen once. The clonotype comes from a young man in good health and CMV-seropositive. V and J are TRBV2 and TRBJ2-7; a weak D match, TRBD2 (7 bases). Material: PBMCs. For the CDR3, the DNA is TGTGCCAGCATTAAAGGAGGGGGGGGACGCTACGAGCAGTACTTC. This gives the protein CASIKGGGGRYEQYF.